The present TCR beta chain was sequenced within a study of T cell responses to AZD1222 COVID-19 vaccine. Assay: immunoSEQ multiplex PCR; the TCRdb copy retains only in-frame clones and omits some. This table has about 140,000 clones, roughly nine tenths appearing once. CDR1 is SGHTA, CDR2 FQGNSA, per germline. With 8 bases clipped from V and 16 bases from J, the junction kept 11 bases outside the gene matches. The CDR3 is made up of 12 amino acids. This sequence was found in an adult who received the MenACWY meningococcal vaccine as a control. This sample comprised peripheral blood, obtained 28 days after the second dose of the MenACWY control vaccine. The chain couples TRBV7-2 to TRBJ1-6; 7 bases match TRBD1. This CDR3 is CASSLDGTALHF. For the CDR3, the DNA is TGTGCCAGCTCCCTTGACGGGACAGCACTCCACTTT.